This TCR beta chain emerged from a study of neoadjuvant anti-PD-1 for oral cavity cancer. Background on the study: Around day 43, patients without progression received a fourth nivolumab dose before surgery.

The V end was cut by 4 bases, the J end by 0 bases, with 11 bases between. The CDR3 is made up of 16 amino acids. The V gene's germline CDR1 is SGDLS and CDR2 YYNGEE. Overall study findings and caveats: Post-nivolumab, blood T cell clonality was significantly elevated in non-responders.

With regard to this clone: Its matching antigen is unknown.

Sequenced by immunoSEQ multiplex PCR; TCRdb stores in-frame clones only, minus some. The sample has 60,000 to 75,000 clones, approximately 79% seen once. The starting material was PBMCs, obtained before nivolumab (anti-PD-1) treatment. The origin of this receptor is a person aged 40 to 85 with oral cavity squamous cell carcinoma. The rearrangement uses TRBV9 and TRBJ2-6; D might be TRBD1 (6 bases). The CDR3 is CASSRGGYSGANVLTF. The CDR3 DNA sequence: TGTGCCAGCAGCAGAGGGGGTTACTCTGGGGCCAACGTCCTGACTTTC. The whole variable domain, remainder taken from reference TRBV9 and TRBJ2-6, is DSGVTQTPKHLITATGQRVTLRCSPRSGDLSVYWYQQSLDQGLQFLIQYYNGEERAKGNILERFSAQQFPDLHSELNLSSLELGDSALYFCASSRGGYSGANVLTFGAGSRLTVL.